The present T cell receptor (beta chain) was sequenced within a study of PD-1 blockade in classical Hodgkin lymphoma. The study, taken as a whole, reports: Complete responders' baseline diversity resembled that of newly diagnosed patients.

The method was immunoSEQ multiplex PCR; TCRdb's version includes in-frame clones alone and lacks a portion of them. This table has around 30,000 clones, around 67% appearing once. All the patients suffered relapse after autologous stem cell transplantation, and brentuximab vedotin exposure differed. Patients showed best responses of complete response, partial response or progressive disease. This clone qualifies as medium-sized (0.01 to 0.1%). The antigen is not known. The clonotype was recovered from a human donor with classical Hodgkin lymphoma. The sequenced sample was peripheral blood mononuclear cells (PBMCs), obtained before the second cycle of nivolumab.

The CDR3 sequence: CASSDFNYGYTF. The CDR3 region has the DNA TGCGCCAGCAGTGACTTTAACTATGGCTACACCTTC. V usage is TRBV10-1 and J usage is TRBJ1-2; D gene ambiguous. The V end was cut by 3 bases, the J end by 1 base, with 3 bases between. The CDR3 runs to 12 residues. Germline values: CDR1 WNHNN, CDR2 SYGVQD (reference sequence).